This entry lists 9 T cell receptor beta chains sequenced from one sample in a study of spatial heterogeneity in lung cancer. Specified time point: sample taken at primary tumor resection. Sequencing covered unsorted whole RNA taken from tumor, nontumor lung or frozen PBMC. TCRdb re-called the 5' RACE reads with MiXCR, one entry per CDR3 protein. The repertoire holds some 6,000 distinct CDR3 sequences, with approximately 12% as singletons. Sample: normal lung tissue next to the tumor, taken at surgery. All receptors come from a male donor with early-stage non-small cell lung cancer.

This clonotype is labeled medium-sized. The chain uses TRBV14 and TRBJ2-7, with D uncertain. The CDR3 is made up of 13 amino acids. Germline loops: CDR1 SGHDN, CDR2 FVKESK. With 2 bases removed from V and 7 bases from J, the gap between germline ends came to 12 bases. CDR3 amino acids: CASSQSQILEQYF. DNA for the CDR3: TGTGCCAGCAGCCAATCTCAGATTCTGGAGCAGTACTTC.

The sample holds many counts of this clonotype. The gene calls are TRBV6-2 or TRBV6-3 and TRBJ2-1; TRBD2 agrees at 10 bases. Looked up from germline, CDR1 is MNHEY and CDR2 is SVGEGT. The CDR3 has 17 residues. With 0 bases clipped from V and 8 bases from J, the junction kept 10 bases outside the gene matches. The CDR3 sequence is CASSYSSSGSNSDEQFF. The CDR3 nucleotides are TGTGCCAGCAGTTACTCCTCTAGCGGGAGTAACAGCGATGAGCAGTTCTTC.

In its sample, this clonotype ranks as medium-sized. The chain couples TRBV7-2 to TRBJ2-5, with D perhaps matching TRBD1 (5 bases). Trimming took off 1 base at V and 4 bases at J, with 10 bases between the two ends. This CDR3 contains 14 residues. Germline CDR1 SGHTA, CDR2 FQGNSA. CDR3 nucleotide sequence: TGTGCCAGCAGCTTAGGTCAGGGTTTAGAGACCCAGTACTTC. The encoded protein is CASSLGQGLETQYF.

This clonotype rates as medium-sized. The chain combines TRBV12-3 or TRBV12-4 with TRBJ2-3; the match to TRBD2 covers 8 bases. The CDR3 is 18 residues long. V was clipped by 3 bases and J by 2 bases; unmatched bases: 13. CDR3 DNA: TGTGCCAGCAGTTTGCCCTTAATAGCGGGATCCCCCACAGATACGCAGTATTTT. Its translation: CASSLPLIAGSPTDTQYF.

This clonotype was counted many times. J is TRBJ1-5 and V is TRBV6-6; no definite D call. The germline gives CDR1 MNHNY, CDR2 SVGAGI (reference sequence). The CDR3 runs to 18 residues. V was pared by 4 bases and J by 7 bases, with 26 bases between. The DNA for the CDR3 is TGTGCCAGCAGTTCCGCCGTATTTGACCGATCCCACCCACAGCCCCAGCATTTT. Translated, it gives CASSSAVFDRSHPQPQHF.

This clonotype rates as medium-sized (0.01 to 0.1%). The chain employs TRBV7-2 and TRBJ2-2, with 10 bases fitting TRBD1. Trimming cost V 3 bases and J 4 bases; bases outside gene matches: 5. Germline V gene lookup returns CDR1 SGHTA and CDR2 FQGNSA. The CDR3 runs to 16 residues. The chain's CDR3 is CASSLTGGAGTGELFF. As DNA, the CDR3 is TGTGCCAGCAGCTTGACAGGGGGCGCCGGCACCGGGGAGCTGTTTTTT.

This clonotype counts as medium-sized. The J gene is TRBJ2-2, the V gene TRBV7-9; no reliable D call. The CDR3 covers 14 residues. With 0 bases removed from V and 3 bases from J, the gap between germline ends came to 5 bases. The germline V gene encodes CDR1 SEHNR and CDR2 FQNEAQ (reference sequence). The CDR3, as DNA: TGTGCCAGCAGCTTAGCGGGCGACACCGGGGAGCTGTTTTTT. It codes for CASSLAGDTGELFF.

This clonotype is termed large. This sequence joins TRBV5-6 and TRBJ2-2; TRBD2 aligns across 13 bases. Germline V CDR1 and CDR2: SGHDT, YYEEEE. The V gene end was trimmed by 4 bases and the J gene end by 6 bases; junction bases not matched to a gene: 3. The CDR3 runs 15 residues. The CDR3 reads CASSLGLAGSGELFF. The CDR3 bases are TGTGCCAGCAGCCTGGGACTAGCGGGATCCGGGGAGCTGTTTTTT.

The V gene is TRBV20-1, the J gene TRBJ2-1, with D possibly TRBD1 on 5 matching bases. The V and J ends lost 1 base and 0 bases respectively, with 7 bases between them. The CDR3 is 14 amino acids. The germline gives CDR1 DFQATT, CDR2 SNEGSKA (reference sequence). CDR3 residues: CSARGDSSYNEQFF. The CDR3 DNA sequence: TGCAGTGCTAGAGGTGACAGCTCCTACAATGAGCAGTTCTTC.